This T cell receptor (beta chain) was recovered during a study of cytomegalovirus exposure and HLA in healthy donors. Broader study findings: One variant, a missense change in DCLRE1C, was linked in a later analysis to TCR beta V- and J-gene trimming. The study labeled around 160 TCR beta chains cytomegalovirus-associated.

As for this clone: Antigen unknown.

Nominally healthy donors were sampled, though unrecorded immune exposures were likely. This CDR3 comprises 13 residues. Looked up from germline, CDR1 is LNHDA and CDR2 is SQIVND (reference sequence). V was shortened by 4 bases and J by 3 bases, with 9 bases between the two germline ends. Primers: 60 Vbeta forward and 13 Jbeta reverse. Method: immunoSEQ multiplex PCR; TCRdb's copy keeps in-frame clones and lacks some. The table has about 160,000 clones, around two thirds seen once. Sequenced input: PBMCs. This receptor was obtained from a man in his fifties or sixties in good health and CMV-seronegative. V and J are TRBV19 and TRBJ1-1; D gene ambiguous. DNA for the CDR3: TGTGCCAGTAGTACGGAGGTTCACACTGAAGCTTTCTTT. Translating it yields CASSTEVHTEAFF.